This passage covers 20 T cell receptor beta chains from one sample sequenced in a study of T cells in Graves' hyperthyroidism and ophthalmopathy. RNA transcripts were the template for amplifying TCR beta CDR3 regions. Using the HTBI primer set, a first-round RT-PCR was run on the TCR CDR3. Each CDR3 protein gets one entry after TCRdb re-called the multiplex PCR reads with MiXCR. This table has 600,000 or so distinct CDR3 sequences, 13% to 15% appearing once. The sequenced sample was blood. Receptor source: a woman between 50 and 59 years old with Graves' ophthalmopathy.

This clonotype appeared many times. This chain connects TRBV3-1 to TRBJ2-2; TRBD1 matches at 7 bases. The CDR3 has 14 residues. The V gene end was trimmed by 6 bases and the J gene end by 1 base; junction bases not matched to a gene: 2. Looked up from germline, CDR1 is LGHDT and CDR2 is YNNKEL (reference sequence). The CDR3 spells CASRDRVNTGELFF. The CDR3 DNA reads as TGTGCCAGCAGAGACAGGGTGAACACCGGGGAGCTGTTTTTT.

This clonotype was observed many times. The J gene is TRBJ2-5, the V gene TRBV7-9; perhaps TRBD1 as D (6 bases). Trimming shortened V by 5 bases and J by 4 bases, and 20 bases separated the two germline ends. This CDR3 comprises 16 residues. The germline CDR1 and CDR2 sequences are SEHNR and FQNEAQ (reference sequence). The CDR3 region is CASSPYTGTFPETQYF. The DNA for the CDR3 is TGTGCCAGCAGCCCGTATACCGGGACATTTCCAGAGACCCAGTACTTC.

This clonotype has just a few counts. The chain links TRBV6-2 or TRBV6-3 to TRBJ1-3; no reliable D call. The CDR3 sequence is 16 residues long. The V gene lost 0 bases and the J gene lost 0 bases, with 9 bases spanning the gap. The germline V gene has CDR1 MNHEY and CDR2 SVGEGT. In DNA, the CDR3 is TGTGCCAGCAGTTACTCGAGTGGGCTCTCTGGAAACACCATATATTTT. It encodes CASSYSSGLSGNTIYF.

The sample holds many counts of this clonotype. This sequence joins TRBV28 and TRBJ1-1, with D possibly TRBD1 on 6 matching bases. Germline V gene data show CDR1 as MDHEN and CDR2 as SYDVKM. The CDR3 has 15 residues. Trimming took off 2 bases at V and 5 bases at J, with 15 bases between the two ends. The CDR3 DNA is TGTGCCAGCAGTTTAACGGACAGAGGTAGGACTGAAGCTTTCTTT. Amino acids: CASSLTDRGRTEAFF.

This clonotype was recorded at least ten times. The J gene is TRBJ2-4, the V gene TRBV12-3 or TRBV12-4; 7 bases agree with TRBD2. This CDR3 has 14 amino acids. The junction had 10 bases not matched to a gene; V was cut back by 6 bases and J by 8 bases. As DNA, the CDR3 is TGTGCCAGCAGCCAAGCTAGCGGTGGGGACATTCAGTACTTC. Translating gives CASSQASGGDIQYF.

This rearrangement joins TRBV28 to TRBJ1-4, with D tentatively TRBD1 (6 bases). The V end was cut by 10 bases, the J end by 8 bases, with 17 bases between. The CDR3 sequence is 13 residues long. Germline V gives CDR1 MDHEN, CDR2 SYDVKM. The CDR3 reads CATLPGAREKLFF. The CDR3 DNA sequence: TGTGCCACCCTTCCAGGGGCACGCGAAAAACTGTTTTTT.

CDR3 sequence reads: CASSAAGSYNEQFF. The CDR3 DNA reads as TGCGCCAGCAGCGCAGCGGGGTCCTACAATGAGCAGTTCTTC. The gene calls are TRBV5-1 and TRBJ2-1, with 7 bases fitting TRBD2. V was pared by 4 bases and J by 1 base, with 2 bases of the junction left unmatched. CDR3 length: 14 amino acids. CDR1 SGHRS and CDR2 YFSETQ come from the germline V gene.

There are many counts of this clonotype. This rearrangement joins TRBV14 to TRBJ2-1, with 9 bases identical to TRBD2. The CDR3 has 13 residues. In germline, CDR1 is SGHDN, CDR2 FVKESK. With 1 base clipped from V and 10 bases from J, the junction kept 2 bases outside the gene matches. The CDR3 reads CASSQVLAGEQFF. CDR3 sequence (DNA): TGTGCCAGCAGCCAAGTGCTAGCGGGAGAGCAGTTCTTC. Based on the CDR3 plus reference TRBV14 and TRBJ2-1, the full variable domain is EAGVTQFPSHSVIEKGQTVTLRCDPISGHDNLYWYRRVMGKEIKFLLHFVKESKQDESGMPNNRFLAERTGGTYSTLKVQPAELEDSGVYFCASSQVLAGEQFFGPGTRLTVL.

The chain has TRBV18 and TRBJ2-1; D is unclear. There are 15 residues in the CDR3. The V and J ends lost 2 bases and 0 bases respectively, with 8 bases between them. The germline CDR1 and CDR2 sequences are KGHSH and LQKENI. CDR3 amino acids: CASSPLYGSYNEQFF. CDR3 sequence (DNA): TGTGCCAGCTCACCATTATACGGCTCCTACAATGAGCAGTTCTTC.

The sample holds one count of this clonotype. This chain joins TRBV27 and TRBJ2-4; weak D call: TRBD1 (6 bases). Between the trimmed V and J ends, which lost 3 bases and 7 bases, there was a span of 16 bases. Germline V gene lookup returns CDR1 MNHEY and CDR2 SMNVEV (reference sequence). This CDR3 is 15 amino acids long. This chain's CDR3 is CASSFLTGSRNIQYF. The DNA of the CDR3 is TGTGCCAGCAGTTTTCTGACAGGCTCGAGGAACATTCAGTACTTC.

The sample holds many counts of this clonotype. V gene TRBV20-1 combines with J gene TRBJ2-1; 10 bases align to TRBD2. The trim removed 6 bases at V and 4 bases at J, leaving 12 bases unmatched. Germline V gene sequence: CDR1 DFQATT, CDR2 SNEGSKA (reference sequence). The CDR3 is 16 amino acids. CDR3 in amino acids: CSARNLAGEKYNEQFF. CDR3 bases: TGCAGTGCCCGTAATCTAGCGGGAGAGAAGTACAATGAGCAGTTCTTC.

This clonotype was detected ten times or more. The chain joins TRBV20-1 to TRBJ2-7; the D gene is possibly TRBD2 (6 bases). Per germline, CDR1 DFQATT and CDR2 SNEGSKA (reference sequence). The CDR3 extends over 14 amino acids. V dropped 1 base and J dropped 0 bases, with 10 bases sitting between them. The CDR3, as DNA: TGCAGTGCTAGAGTCGCCGGGAGCTCCTACGAGCAGTACTTC. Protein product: CSARVAGSSYEQYF.

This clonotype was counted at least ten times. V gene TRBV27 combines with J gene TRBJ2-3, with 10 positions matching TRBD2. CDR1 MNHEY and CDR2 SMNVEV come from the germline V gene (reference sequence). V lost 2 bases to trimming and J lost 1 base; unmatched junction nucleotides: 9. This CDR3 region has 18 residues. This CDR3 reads CASSLTSGRALGTDTQYF. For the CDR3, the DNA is TGTGCCAGCAGTTTAACCAGCGGGAGGGCCCTCGGCACAGATACGCAGTATTTT.

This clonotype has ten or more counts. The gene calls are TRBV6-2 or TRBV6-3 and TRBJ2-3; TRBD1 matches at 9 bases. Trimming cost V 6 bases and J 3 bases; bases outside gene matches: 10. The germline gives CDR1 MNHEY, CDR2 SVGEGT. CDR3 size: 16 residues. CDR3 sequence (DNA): TGTGCCAGCAGCCCTTATACAGGGGGCTTAACAGATACGCAGTATTTT. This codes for CASSPYTGGLTDTQYF.

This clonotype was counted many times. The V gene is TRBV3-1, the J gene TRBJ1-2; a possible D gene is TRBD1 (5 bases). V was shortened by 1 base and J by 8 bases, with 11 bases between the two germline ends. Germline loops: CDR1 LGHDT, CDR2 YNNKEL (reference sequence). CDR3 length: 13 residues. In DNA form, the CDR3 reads TGTGCCAGCAGCCAAGCAAACAAGGGGGGCTACACCTTC. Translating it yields CASSQANKGGYTF.

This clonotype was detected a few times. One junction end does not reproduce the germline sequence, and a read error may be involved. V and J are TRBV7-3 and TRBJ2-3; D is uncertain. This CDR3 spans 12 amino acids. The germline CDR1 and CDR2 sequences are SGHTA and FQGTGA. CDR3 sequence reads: CAGSPNTDTQYF. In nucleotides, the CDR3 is TGTGCCGGCAGCCCGAACACAGATACGCAGTATTTT.

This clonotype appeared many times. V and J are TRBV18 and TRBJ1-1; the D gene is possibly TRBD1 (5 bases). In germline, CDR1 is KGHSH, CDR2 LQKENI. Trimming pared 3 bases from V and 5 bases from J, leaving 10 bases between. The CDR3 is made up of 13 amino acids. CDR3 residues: CASSPSGITEAFF. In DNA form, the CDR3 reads TGTGCCAGCTCACCCTCAGGGATAACTGAAGCTTTCTTT.

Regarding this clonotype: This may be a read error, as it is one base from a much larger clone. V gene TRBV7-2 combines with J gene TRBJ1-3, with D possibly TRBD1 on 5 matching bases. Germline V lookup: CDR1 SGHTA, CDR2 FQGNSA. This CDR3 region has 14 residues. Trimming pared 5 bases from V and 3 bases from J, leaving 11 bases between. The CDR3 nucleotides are TGTGCCAGCAGCGAGGGGTCTTTTGGAAACACCATATATTTT. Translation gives CASSEGSFGNTIYF. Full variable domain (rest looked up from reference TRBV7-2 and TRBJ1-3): GAGVSQSPSNKVTEKGKDVELRCDPISGHTALYWYRQSLGQGLEFLIYFQGNSAPDKSGLPSDRFSAERTGGSVSTLTIQRTQQEDSAVYLCASSEGSFGNTIYFGEGSWLTVV.

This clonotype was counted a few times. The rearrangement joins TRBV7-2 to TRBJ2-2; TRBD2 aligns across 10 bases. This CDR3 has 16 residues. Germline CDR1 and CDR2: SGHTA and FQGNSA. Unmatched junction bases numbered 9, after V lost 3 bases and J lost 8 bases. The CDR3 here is CASSFTSGTTGGELFF. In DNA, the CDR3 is TGTGCCAGCAGCTTCACTAGCGGGACGACGGGAGGGGAGCTGTTTTTT.

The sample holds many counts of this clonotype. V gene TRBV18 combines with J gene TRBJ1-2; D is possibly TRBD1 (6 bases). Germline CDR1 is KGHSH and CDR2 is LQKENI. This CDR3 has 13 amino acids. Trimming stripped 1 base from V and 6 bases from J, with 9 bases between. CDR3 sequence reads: CASSPLQGDGYTF. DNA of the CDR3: TGTGCCAGCTCACCACTACAGGGTGATGGCTACACCTTC.